These 25 T cell receptor beta chains share one sample of origin, sequenced in a study of radiotherapy plus CTLA-4 blockade in lung cancer. Sequencing used immunoSEQ multiplex PCR; TCRdb keeps in-frame clones, though not all of them. The sample lists about 45,000 clones, roughly 59% seen once, with 18% in the top ten. Source: peripheral blood, taken from a patient treated with radiotherapy plus ipilimumab. The receptors originated from a human donor with non-small cell lung cancer who had a partial response to radiotherapy plus ipilimumab.

This clone was seen a few times. This sequence joins TRBV10-3 and TRBJ1-1; possible D gene TRBD1, 6 bases. The germline gives CDR1 ENHRY, CDR2 SYGVKD. CDR3 size: 14 residues. The germline V and J ends were trimmed by 3 bases and 3 bases, with 11 bases remaining between them. In nucleotides, the CDR3 is TGTGCCATCAGTGACGGGGGGCGAGACACTGAAGCTTTCTTT. Protein product: CAISDGGRDTEAFF.

The V and J genes are TRBV29-1 and TRBJ2-5, with TRBD2 identical over 8 bases. The CDR3 extends over 15 amino acids. The V segment lost 3 bases and the J segment 5 bases; nucleotides outside the gene matches: 11. Germline CDR1 reads SQVTM; CDR2 reads ANQGSEA. The CDR3 DNA sequence: TGCAGCGTTGAGGCCTCGGGGGGGGCGTCGGAGACCCAGTACTTC. Residues: CSVEASGGASETQYF. Supplemented by reference TRBV29-1 and TRBJ2-5, the full variable domain reads SAVISQKPSRDICQRGTSLTIQCQVDSQVTMMFWYRQQPGQSLTLIATANQGSEATYESGFVIDKFPISRPNLTFSTLTVSNMSPEDSSIYLCSVEASGGASETQYFGPGTRLLVL.

The gene calls are TRBV30 and TRBJ2-2; 8 bases fit TRBD2. J lost 4 bases, V lost 3 bases, and 10 bases had no gene match. Germline V gene lookup returns CDR1 GTSNPN and CDR2 SVGIG (reference sequence). This CDR3 is built from 16 residues. The CDR3 nucleotides read TGTGCCTGGAGCCCCAACGGGGGGGCTGGCACCGGGGAGCTGTTTTTT. Residues: CAWSPNGGAGTGELFF. The full variable domain, rest sourced from reference TRBV30 and TRBJ2-2, is SQTIHQWPATLVQPVGSPLSLECTVEGTSNPNLYWYRQAAGRGLQLLFYSVGIGQISSEVPQNLSASRPQDRQFILSSKKLLLSDSGFYLCAWSPNGGAGTGELFFGEGSRLTVL.

This clone has just one count. This chain joins TRBV27 and TRBJ2-7; the D gene is possibly TRBD2 (5 bases). CDR1 is MNHEY and CDR2 is SMNVEV in the germline V gene (reference sequence). V shed 9 bases and J shed 0 bases, with 36 bases lying between them. The CDR3 has 21 residues. CDR3 DNA sequence: TGTGCCAGGTCGACCTATAAGGACTTTTTGTGTAAACCAGTTCTCTCCTACGAGCAGTACTTC. Encoded protein: CARSTYKDFLCKPVLSYEQYF.

Only a few counts were recorded for this clone. The rearrangement uses TRBV30 and TRBJ2-2, with D perhaps TRBD2 (5 bases). The V end lost 0 bases, the J end lost 4 bases, and 12 bases lay between the germline ends. The CDR3 runs to 15 residues. CDR1 and CDR2 from the germline V gene are GTSNPN and SVGIG (reference sequence). The CDR3 region has the DNA TGTGCCTGGAGTGTACCAACTAGGCTCACCGGGGAGCTGTTTTTT. Its protein product is CAWSVPTRLTGELFF.

The CDR3, as DNA: TGTGCCAGCAGTTATGGTGCCGGAGGAAGTGAAGCTTTCTTT. It specifies CASSYGAGGSEAFF. This chain uses TRBV6-5 with TRBJ1-1, with D unclear. Germline CDR1 is MNHEY and CDR2 is SVGAGI. V was pared by 3 bases and J by 7 bases, with 15 bases between. The CDR3 runs to 14 residues.

This clone was counted between two and nine times. The rearrangement links TRBV6-6 to TRBJ2-2; D possibly corresponds to TRBD1 (5 bases). Germline CDR1 and CDR2: MNHNY and SVGAGI (reference sequence). This CDR3 contains 14 residues. V gave up 6 bases and J gave up 10 bases, with 18 bases separating them. The CDR3 spells CASSTDSISEELFF. The DNA of the CDR3 is TGTGCCAGCAGCACCGACAGTATATCTGAGGAGCTGTTTTTT.

The chain joins TRBV7-3 to TRBJ1-1; a possible D gene is TRBD1 (5 bases). The V gene lost 5 bases and the J gene lost 8 bases, with 15 bases spanning the gap. The germline gives CDR1 SGHTA, CDR2 FQGTGA. This CDR3 is built from 13 residues. This chain's CDR3 is CASSLVTGGEAFF. CDR3 DNA sequence: TGTGCCAGCAGCCTCGTTACCGGGGGAGAAGCTTTCTTT.

The rearrangement uses TRBV2 and TRBJ2-1; 14 bases match TRBD2. The V segment lost 4 bases and the J segment 9 bases; nucleotides outside the gene matches: 5. This CDR3 has 15 residues. Germline V gene lookup returns CDR1 SNHLY and CDR2 FYNNEI. In nucleotides, the CDR3 is TGTGCCAGCAGTGCAAGACTAGCGGGAGGGGGTGAGCAGTTCTTC. This encodes CASSARLAGGGEQFF.

The chain combines TRBV7-9 with TRBJ1-1, with 7 bases fitting TRBD1. After removal of 1 base from V and 4 bases from J, the junction contained 0 bases not matched to a gene. The germline CDR1 and CDR2 sequences are SEHNR and FQNEAQ (reference sequence). The CDR3 sequence is 13 residues long. In DNA, the CDR3 is TGTGCCAGCAGCTTAGAGGGGGCCACTGAAGCTTTCTTT. It yields the protein CASSLEGATEAFF.

This clone turned up a few times. One junction end does not reproduce the germline sequence, and a read error may be involved. The chain recombines TRBV7-2 with TRBJ2-7; a weak D match, TRBD1 (6 bases). The CDR3 spans 16 residues. The germline V gene has CDR1 SGHTA and CDR2 FQGNSA. The DNA of the CDR3 is TGTGCCAGCAGCCTTTCATTGGGGGCAAAGACCTACGAGCAGCACTTC. This translates into CASSLSLGAKTYEQHF.

The chain links TRBV7-2 to TRBJ2-3; D possibly corresponds to TRBD2 (6 bases). V lost 4 bases, J lost 1 base, and 12 bases lay in between. The CDR3 has 15 residues. Germline V gives CDR1 SGHTA, CDR2 FQGNSA. The CDR3 sequence: CASSSQGGRTDTQYF. In DNA, the CDR3 is TGTGCCAGCAGCTCTCAGGGAGGTCGCACAGATACGCAGTATTTT.

The chain recombines TRBV30 with TRBJ1-4, with a possible D match to TRBD1 (5 bases). Between the trimmed V and J ends, which lost 0 bases and 11 bases, there was a span of 13 bases. Germline V lookup: CDR1 GTSNPN, CDR2 SVGIG (reference sequence). The CDR3 sequence is 13 residues long. CDR3 in amino acids: CAWSVYGDSKLFF. CDR3 nucleotides: TGTGCCTGGAGTGTATACGGAGACAGTAAACTGTTTTTT.

J is TRBJ2-4 and V is TRBV9; 7 nucleotides align to TRBD2. The CDR3 consists of 16 residues. With V trimmed by 1 base and J by 8 bases, 12 bases remained unmatched. Germline V gene data show CDR1 as SGDLS and CDR2 as YYNGEE. CDR3 amino acids: CASSVTPNGGSDIQYF. The CDR3 DNA reads as TGTGCCAGCAGCGTAACCCCCAATGGCGGGAGTGACATTCAGTACTTC.

This chain links TRBV25-1 with TRBJ2-1; 9 bases align to TRBD1. Germline CDR1 and CDR2: MGHDK and SYGVNS. The CDR3 runs to 14 residues. The trim removed 6 bases at V and 7 bases at J, leaving 7 bases unmatched. CDR3 amino acids: CASRGQGKQNEQFF. The CDR3 region has the DNA TGTGCCAGCAGGGGACAGGGAAAGCAGAATGAGCAGTTCTTC. Variable domain in full (rest from reference TRBV25-1 and TRBJ2-1): EADIYQTPRYLVIGTGKKITLECSQTMGHDKMYWYQQDPGMELHLIHYSYGVNSTEKGDLSSESTVSRIRTEHFPLTLESARPSHTSQYLCASRGQGKQNEQFFGPGTRLTVL.

The chain carries TRBV9 and TRBJ2-5, with 12 bases fitting TRBD1. The J call is in doubt because the DNA end fits TRBJ2-7 better. Germline CDR1 reads SGDLS; CDR2 reads YYNGEE. The CDR3 consists of 15 residues. The CDR3 DNA reads as TGTGCCAGCAGCTTTGCGACGGGACAGGGGGCCGAGCAGTACTTC. Translation: CASSFATGQGAEQYF.

CDR3 nucleotides: TGTGCCAGCAGCTTAGTAGCCACTAGCGGGGACTACGAGCAGTACTTC. Protein product: CASSLVATSGDYEQYF. The chain employs TRBV7-2 and TRBJ2-5; 10 positions match TRBD2. The end of the DNA is better explained by TRBJ2-7, so the J call may be wrong. Germline V lookup: CDR1 SGHTA, CDR2 FQGNSA. The length of the CDR3 is 16 residues.

The chain links TRBV18 to TRBJ2-5; 9 positions agree with TRBD2. This CDR3 is 15 amino acids long. Germline loops: CDR1 KGHSH, CDR2 LQKENI. After removal of 6 bases from V and 5 bases from J, the junction contained 10 bases not matched to a gene. The CDR3 sequence is CASSPLRGGTETQYF. The CDR3 nucleotides read TGTGCCAGCTCCCCCTTGCGGGGGGGCACGGAGACCCAGTACTTC.

This clone is a singleton in its sample. The rearrangement uses TRBV30 and TRBJ1-2, with a tentative D call TRBD1 (5 bases). V lost 6 bases to trimming and J lost 7 bases, with 21 bases between them. The germline CDR1 and CDR2 sequences are GTSNPN and SVGIG (reference sequence). The CDR3 contains 14 residues. Here the CDR3 reads CACYPGGNHRGYTF. The CDR3 nucleotides read TGTGCCTGCTACCCGGGGGGGAACCACCGTGGCTACACCTTC.

The genes are TRBV27 and TRBJ1-2, with D perhaps matching TRBD1 (5 bases). With 4 bases removed from V and 2 bases from J, the gap between germline ends came to 14 bases. CDR1 MNHEY and CDR2 SMNVEV come from the germline V gene (reference sequence). This CDR3 is built from 15 residues. CDR3 sequence: CASSSSAGLNYGYTF. CDR3 sequence (DNA): TGTGCCAGCAGTTCCTCCGCAGGGCTGAACTATGGCTACACCTTC.

V is TRBV6-1 and J is TRBJ2-2, with TRBD1 identical over 12 bases. With V trimmed by 2 bases and J by 5 bases, 12 bases remained unmatched. The CDR3 consists of 19 residues. Germline CDR1 reads MNHNS; CDR2 reads SASEGT. This chain's CDR3 is CASSERWNGDRGLTGELFF. The CDR3 DNA reads as TGTGCCAGCAGTGAAAGGTGGAACGGGGACAGGGGGCTAACCGGGGAGCTGTTTTTT.

The V call is TRBV4-2, the J call TRBJ2-1, with 12 bases aligning to TRBD2. V trimming: 0 bases; J trimming: 10 bases; junction bases outside the gene matches: 10. The CDR3 loop spans 17 amino acids. Germline values: CDR1 LGHNA, CDR2 YNFKEQ. This CDR3 is CASSQDDLAGGAVEQFF. The CDR3 DNA follows: TGTGCCAGCAGCCAAGACGACCTAGCGGGAGGGGCCGTGGAGCAGTTCTTC.

The chain links TRBV18 to TRBJ2-2; 12 bases are shared with TRBD1. Germline values: CDR1 KGHSH, CDR2 LQKENI. The CDR3 is 18 amino acids. The J segment lost 0 bases and the V segment lost 6 bases, leaving 8 bases of the junction unmatched. CDR3 protein: CASSPTGTGGANTGELFF. The CDR3 DNA reads as TGTGCCAGCTCGCCGACCGGGACAGGGGGCGCGAACACCGGGGAGCTGTTTTTT. Combining the CDR3 with reference TRBV18 and TRBJ2-2 gives the whole variable domain NAGVMQNPRHLVRRRGQEARLRCSPMKGHSHVYWYRQLPEEGLKFMVYLQKENIIDESGMPKERFSAEFPKEGPSILRIQQVVRGDSAAYFCASSPTGTGGANTGELFFGEGSRLTVL.

This rearrangement joins TRBV10-3 to TRBJ2-3, with a possible D match to TRBD1 (8 bases). The ends were cut back, 6 bases at V and 1 base at J, with 23 bases in the middle. The CDR3 has 18 residues. The germline CDR1 and CDR2 sequences are ENHRY and SYGVKD. CDR3 protein: CAISRGATGGRGTDTQYF. CDR3 DNA: TGTGCCATCAGCCGGGGGGCCACAGGGGGAAGGGGCACAGATACGCAGTATTTT.

The CDR3 bases are TGCGCCAGCAGCTTGGCTAGCGGCCAAGAGACCCAGTACTTC. It is translated as CASSLASGQETQYF. The chain carries TRBV5-1 and TRBJ2-5, with 7 bases identical to TRBD2. The junction had 0 bases not matched to a gene; V was cut back by 0 bases and J by 1 base. CDR1 and CDR2 (germline): SGHRS, YFSETQ. CDR3 length: 14 residues.